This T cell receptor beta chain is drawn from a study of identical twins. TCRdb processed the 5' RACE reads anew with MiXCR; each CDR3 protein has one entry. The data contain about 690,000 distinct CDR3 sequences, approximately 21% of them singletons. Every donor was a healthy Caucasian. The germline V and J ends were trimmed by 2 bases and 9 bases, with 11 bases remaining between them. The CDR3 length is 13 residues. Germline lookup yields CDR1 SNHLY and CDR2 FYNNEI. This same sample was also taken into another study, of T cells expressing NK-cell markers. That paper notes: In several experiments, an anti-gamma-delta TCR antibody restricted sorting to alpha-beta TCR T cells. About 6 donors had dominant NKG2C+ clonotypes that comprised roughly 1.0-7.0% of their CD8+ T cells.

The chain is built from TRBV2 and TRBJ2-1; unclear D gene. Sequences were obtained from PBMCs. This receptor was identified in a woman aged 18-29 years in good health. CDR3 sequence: CASSETLLSEQFF. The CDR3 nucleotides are TGTGCCAGCAGTGAAACCCTCCTAAGTGAGCAGTTCTTC.